What follows is one T cell receptor (beta chain) and its context. Looked up from germline, CDR1 is SGHTS and CDR2 is YDEGEE. There are 15 residues in the CDR3. V shed 3 bases and J 7 bases; nucleotides not matched to a gene: 9. This sample was taken from a study of blood T cell repertoires in COVID-19. Study details: From the United States, Italy and Spain came samples of acute and convalescent COVID-19. T cells, B-cell-depleted T cells, or PBMCs provided the cDNA or gDNA that served as material.

Original data processing: Researchers report that nucleated cell counts were estimated from reference gene primer amplification. The table came from immunoSEQ multiplex PCR; TCRdb's copy has only in-frame clones and leaves some out. V and J calls and clone size come straight from that table; D and trimming were deduced from the DNA. The repertoire consists of a few hundred thousand clones, with about four fifths occurring once and the leading ten covering less than 4%. The chain joins TRBV5-8 to TRBJ1-3, with 8 nucleotides matching TRBD1. The receptor was isolated from a woman aged 18-35 years with acute or convalescent COVID-19. Sequencing input: peripheral blood. The CDR3 sequence: CASSSEGQAINTIYF. Here the CDR3 DNA reads TGTGCCAGCAGCTCGGAGGGACAGGCTATCAACACCATATATTTT.